Listed here is a single TCR beta chain. This clone occurred a few times. The antigen it binds to is not known. Per-nucleotide qualities are absent, and no much larger clonotype sits a single base away. The sample is drawn from a study of blood T cell repertoires in COVID-19 (dated by TCRdb to about 2020). Regarding the complete study: The collaborator samples originated in the United States, Italy and Spain and spanned the acute and convalescent phases of COVID-19. The repertoires were released in a freely available public database meant as a resource for research on the immune response to SARS-CoV-2. Where HLA class I and class II types were available, the types were taken from metadata supplied by the sample provider, not from assay-based typing. Sample metadata almost always included a de-identified subject ID, COVID-19 status, age in years and sex. The prospective study material was composed of cDNA or gDNA derived from T cells, B-cell-depleted T cells, or PBMCs. Subjects who had been exposed to COVID-19, were actively infected with it, or had recovered from it provided the deeply sampled blood TCRbeta repertoires that made up the dataset. The samples were drawn from two sources: the first 160 participants of the ongoing ImmuneRACE study, and fewer than 1,500 subjects contributed by 6 global collaborators. Findings and caveats that apply to the study as a whole: How much clinical and demographic metadata was included differed by source and by participant, and the metadata was provided uncurated.

Participants in the prospective study were aged roughly 18 to 89 years, lived in 20 to 30 United States geographic areas, and enrolled through a virtual design. Cohort assignment in the prospective study relied on participant-reported clinical history from a screening survey and a study questionnaire. ImmuneRACE Cohort 3 recovered participants were defined by two consecutive negative NP/OP PCR tests, healthcare professional clearance, or symptom resolution. In the prospective study, whole blood, serum and a nasopharyngeal or oropharyngeal swab were collected from each participant by mobile phlebotomists. Participants in the prospective study had the option to provide additional blood draws and questionnaires over a roughly two-month period. Blood samples from the prospective study were shipped frozen or at room temperature prior to DNA extraction. The immunoSEQ Assay, a bias-controlled multiplex PCR, was used to amplify TCRbeta CDR3 regions from genomic DNA. As for the original processing: The number of nucleated cells in each sample was estimated by amplification of reference gene primers within the assay. To quantify the absolute abundance of each unique TCRbeta CDR3 rearrangement, sequence reads were collapsed and filtered. For each sample, productive Simpson clonality was calculated by taking the square root of Simpson's diversity index across productive rearrangements. This is the immuneACCESS table as TCRdb keeps it, with only in-frame sequences that have V and J called. A part of the clones is gone; compared with another copy, unresolved V genes explain less than half, and the rest is unexplained. V, J and clone size derive from that table, while D and trimming were established from the DNA sequence. The sample has around 240,000 clones on record, 70% to 90% of them singletons. Of the sample, approximately 2% is held by the ten largest clones.

This clonotype was sampled from a woman between 45 and 65 years old who had recovered from COVID-19. The sequenced sample consisted of PBMCs or T cells enriched from blood (not recorded which).

In nucleotide form, the sequence is TGTGCCAGCAGTAGTGGACAGGGAGGTAGGCCCCAGCATTTT. It encodes CASSSGQGGRPQHF. The chain is made from TRBV2 and TRBJ1-5; the central 8 bases match TRBD1. Clipping removes 5 bases from V and 9 bases from J, with 9 as the unmatched junction base count. The CDR3 runs 14 amino acids, cysteine and phenylalanine included. The read is trimmed to its CDR3 DNA, 42 bases read in frame from base 1. Taken from the germline V gene, the CDR1 and CDR2 loops are SNHLY and FYNNEI.